One and the same sample provided the 30 T cell receptor beta chains below, sequenced in a study of a mutant IDH1 vaccine in newly diagnosed glioma. The time point here: baseline, week 1 (first vaccination visit). Documented treatment: pre-vaccination baseline after standard-of-care therapy. Data came from immunoSEQ multiplex PCR; TCRdb stores just in-frame clones and leaves some out. This table holds around 50,000 clones, roughly 85% found once. The specimen comprised PBMCs, sampled from a glioma patient treated with radiotherapy, temozolomide or both. These receptors were taken from a man aged 40-49 years with glioma.

The chain combines TRBV29-1 with TRBJ2-7; 7 nucleotides line up with TRBD1. The V and J ends lost 2 bases and 5 bases, in that order; junction bases with no gene match: 3. The CDR3 has 12 amino acids. Looked up from germline, CDR1 is SQVTM and CDR2 is ANQGSEA. The CDR3 sequence is CSVEQGVHEQYF. CDR3 DNA sequence: TGCAGCGTTGAACAGGGGGTCCACGAGCAGTACTTC.

This chain uses TRBV29-1 with TRBJ1-1, with a weak D call TRBD1 (5 bases). V was shortened by 7 bases and J by 1 base, with 13 bases between the two germline ends. Germline assignment: CDR1 SQVTM and CDR2 ANQGSEA. CDR3 length: 13 residues. In DNA form, the CDR3 reads TGCAGCGGGCGGACATTTACGAACACTGAAGCTTTCTTT. Encoded protein: CSGRTFTNTEAFF.

The gene calls are TRBV18 and TRBJ1-1, with TRBD1 matching 9 bases. The CDR3 spans 14 residues. Losses at the gene ends were 6 bases for V and 3 bases for J; bases not matched to a gene: 5. CDR1 and CDR2 (germline): KGHSH, LQKENI. The CDR3 is CASSGTGRHTEAFF. The CDR3 DNA reads as TGTGCCAGCTCGGGGACAGGGAGGCACACTGAAGCTTTCTTT.

This chain uses TRBV29-1 with TRBJ2-2, with TRBD2 as a possible D gene (7 bases). With 5 bases removed from V and 2 bases from J, the gap between germline ends came to 15 bases. The germline gives CDR1 SQVTM, CDR2 ANQGSEA. The CDR3 totals 15 residues. CDR3 sequence (DNA): TGCAGCGTTTTCGGGGGGCGCCTTAACACCGGGGAGCTGTTTTTT. Its protein product is CSVFGGRLNTGELFF.

V usage is TRBV4-2 and J usage is TRBJ2-4, with D perhaps matching TRBD1 (6 bases). The CDR3 totals 14 residues. V gave up 0 bases and J gave up 6 bases, with 9 bases separating them. Looked up from germline, CDR1 is LGHNA and CDR2 is YNFKEQ. The CDR3 spells CASSQDRGGNIQYF. For the CDR3, the DNA is TGTGCCAGCAGCCAAGACAGGGGCGGAAACATTCAGTACTTC.

This clone was seen a handful of times. The J gene is TRBJ1-1, the V gene TRBV4-1, with 7 bases fitting TRBD1. The CDR3 sequence is 15 residues long. After removal of 1 base from V and 4 bases from J, the junction contained 6 bases not matched to a gene. Germline CDR1 and CDR2: MGHRA and YSYEKL. CDR3 nucleotides: TGCGCCAGCAGCCAAGTTGGGACAGTCAGCACTGAAGCTTTCTTT. Translated: CASSQVGTVSTEAFF.

The rearrangement uses TRBV7-6 and TRBJ2-2; D ambiguous. From germline, CDR1 is SGHVS and CDR2 FNYEAQ. The CDR3 is made up of 11 amino acids. Trimming left V 4 bases short and J 9 bases short, with 6 bases between. As DNA, the CDR3 is TGTGCCAGCAGCTCCAACCGGGAGCTGTTTTTT. Residues: CASSSNRELFF.

This chain links TRBV6-5 with TRBJ1-1; the D gene is possibly TRBD1 (5 bases). CDR3 size: 15 residues. Germline CDR1 MNHEY, CDR2 SVGAGI. Trimming left V 0 bases short and J 0 bases short, with 8 bases between. DNA of the CDR3: TGTGCCAGCAGTTACTCGTCAGGGCTGAACACTGAAGCTTTCTTT. It yields the protein CASSYSSGLNTEAFF.

The CDR3 nucleotides are TGTGCCAGCAGCTTAGCCGGGCTGGAGGTTGGCTACACCTTC. Protein product: CASSLAGLEVGYTF. The chain uses TRBV7-6 and TRBJ1-2; D not resolved. CDR3 length equals 14 residues. Germline lookup yields CDR1 SGHVS and CDR2 FNYEAQ. Trimming cost V 0 bases and J 7 bases, with 12 bases left between them.

The chain is built from TRBV5-4 and TRBJ1-1; D is undetermined. V lost 0 bases to trimming and J lost 1 base, with 4 bases between them. Germline assignment: CDR1 SGHNT and CDR2 YYREEE (reference sequence). The CDR3 covers 13 residues. The CDR3 bases are TGTGCCAGCAGCTTGGCAGGGAACACTGAAGCTTTCTTT. This codes for CASSLAGNTEAFF.

The chain carries TRBV5-6 and TRBJ2-2, with D unclear. The CDR3 consists of 14 residues. The germline V gene has CDR1 SGHDT and CDR2 YYEEEE. V lost 0 bases to trimming and J lost 5 bases, with 8 bases between them. CDR3 amino acids: CASSLVQSTGELFF. The CDR3 DNA is TGTGCCAGCAGCTTGGTACAGAGTACCGGGGAGCTGTTTTTT.

The chain joins TRBV7-9 to TRBJ1-2; D gene ambiguous. The germline CDR1 and CDR2 sequences are SEHNR and FQNEAQ (reference sequence). This CDR3 contains 15 residues. The germline V and J ends were trimmed by 7 bases and 6 bases, with 21 bases remaining between them. The CDR3 is CASTLLAVKEDGYTF. The CDR3 region has the DNA TGTGCCAGCACCCTACTAGCCGTAAAAGAAGATGGCTACACCTTC.

This rearrangement joins TRBV6-5 to TRBJ2-7; D ambiguous. The germline V gene has CDR1 MNHEY and CDR2 SVGAGI. Deletions cut 2 bases from V and 5 bases from J, with 4 bases between. The CDR3 has 11 amino acids. The chain's CDR3 is CASSYMDEQYF. In DNA form, the CDR3 reads TGTGCCAGCAGTTACATGGACGAGCAGTACTTC.

The rearrangement joins TRBV7-2 to TRBJ2-7, with 7 bases fitting TRBD2. The CDR3 contains 15 residues. V lost 1 base, J lost 3 bases, and 6 bases stayed unmatched. Germline V gene lookup returns CDR1 SGHTA and CDR2 FQGNSA. In nucleotides, the CDR3 is TGTGCCAGCAGCTTAGAGGTAGCGGGTAGCTACGAGCAGTACTTC. Translated, it gives CASSLEVAGSYEQYF.

The rearrangement joins TRBV5-5 to TRBJ1-1; no firm D call. This CDR3 contains 15 residues. Germline CDR1 and CDR2: SGHKS and YYEKEE (reference sequence). V was shortened by 4 bases and J by 1 base, with 14 bases between the two germline ends. The chain's CDR3 is CASSGRLTGNTEAFF. The CDR3 DNA reads as TGTGCCAGCAGCGGGAGATTAACGGGGAACACTGAAGCTTTCTTT.

The sample holds a few counts of this clone. This chain links TRBV5-1 with TRBJ1-2; weak D call: TRBD1 (6 bases). The V gene's germline CDR1 is SGHRS and CDR2 YFSETQ. V lost 7 bases to trimming and J lost 5 bases, with 9 bases between them. CDR3 size: 11 residues. This CDR3 is CASEGGYGYTF. The CDR3 DNA reads as TGCGCCAGCGAGGGGGGGTATGGCTACACCTTC.

The V call is TRBV5-5, the J call TRBJ2-1; no clear D. Germline values: CDR1 SGHKS, CDR2 YYEKEE (reference sequence). V dropped 5 bases and J dropped 4 bases, with 4 bases sitting between them. This CDR3 region has 11 residues. The CDR3 loop reads CASREYNEQFF. The DNA for the CDR3 is TGTGCCAGCAGAGAATACAATGAGCAGTTCTTC.

The chain combines TRBV11-2 with TRBJ2-7; tentatively, D is TRBD1 (5 bases). V was pared by 3 bases and J by 6 bases, with 9 bases between. Per the germline V gene, CDR1 is SGHAT and CDR2 is FQNNGV. The CDR3 length is 12 residues. Here the CDR3 reads CASSLARAEQYF. CDR3 DNA: TGTGCCAGCAGCTTGGCCAGGGCCGAGCAGTACTTC.

The chain uses TRBV9 and TRBJ2-3; D gene uncertain. Germline CDR1 is SGDLS and CDR2 is YYNGEE. With 0 bases removed from V and 2 bases from J, the gap between germline ends came to 10 bases. The CDR3 has 15 amino acids. The CDR3 DNA follows: TGTGCCAGCAGCGTAGAGAACAGTTACACAGATACGCAGTATTTT. Protein product: CASSVENSYTDTQYF.

This clone was observed a single time. The chain joins TRBV9 to TRBJ1-5; D remains ambiguous. V lost 0 bases, J lost 6 bases, and 10 bases lay in between. CDR1 and CDR2 from the germline V gene are SGDLS and YYNGEE. CDR3 length: 14 amino acids. The CDR3 DNA follows: TGTGCCAGCAGCGTAGGTGAGGGCACTCAGCCCCAGCATTTT. Protein: CASSVGEGTQPQHF.

The chain joins TRBV4-1 to TRBJ2-3; D gene unclear. CDR1 MGHRA and CDR2 YSYEKL come from the germline V gene. The CDR3 has 11 amino acids. V lost 1 base and J 5 bases, leaving 1 base between the germline ends. The CDR3 DNA is TGCGCCAGCAGCCAAGTAGATACGCAGTATTTT. Protein sequence: CASSQVDTQYF.

V and J are TRBV19 and TRBJ2-5; 8 bases line up with TRBD1. The V and J ends lost 5 bases and 2 bases, in that order; junction bases with no gene match: 19. Germline V CDR1 and CDR2: LNHDA, SQIVND (reference sequence). The CDR3 spans 19 residues. The CDR3 loop reads CASSPPQGGQAGLQETQYF. The DNA of the CDR3 is TGTGCCAGTAGTCCTCCCCAGGGGGGACAGGCTGGTCTTCAAGAGACCCAGTACTTC.

This chain connects TRBV5-1 to TRBJ2-1; D gene uncertain. CDR1 SGHRS and CDR2 YFSETQ come from the germline V gene. The CDR3 extends over 12 amino acids. V dropped 6 bases and J dropped 3 bases, with 7 bases sitting between them. The CDR3 nucleotides are TGCGCCAGCACCCGAGACTACAATGAGCAGTTCTTC. It codes for CASTRDYNEQFF.

The rearrangement links TRBV4-1 to TRBJ1-2, with D possibly being TRBD1 (6 bases). Germline CDR1 is MGHRA and CDR2 is YSYEKL. Trimming cost V 0 bases and J 6 bases, with 8 bases left between them. The CDR3 has 13 residues. The CDR3 DNA sequence: TGCGCCAGCAGCCAAGAACGGGGGCATGGCTACACCTTC. Translation: CASSQERGHGYTF.

The count of this clone is one. The chain uses TRBV18 and TRBJ2-5; 8 bases line up with TRBD1. The CDR3 is 17 residues long. V was pared by 4 bases and J by 3 bases, with 13 bases of the junction left unmatched. CDR1 and CDR2 (germline): KGHSH, LQKENI. The CDR3 bases are TGTGCCAGCTCACTCTTGGGGACAGGAGGTTTCGAAGAGACCCAGTACTTC. This sequence encodes CASSLLGTGGFEETQYF.

V gene TRBV7-2 combines with J gene TRBJ2-7; no firm D call. Germline V lookup: CDR1 SGHTA, CDR2 FQGNSA. The CDR3 is made up of 16 amino acids. The V and J ends lost 7 bases and 0 bases respectively, with 19 bases between them. The CDR3 loop reads CASTHDFTVNSYEQYF. CDR3 DNA sequence: TGTGCCAGCACTCACGATTTTACAGTTAACTCCTACGAGCAGTACTTC.

This clone was seen only once. The chain joins TRBV19 to TRBJ1-3; 9 bases align to TRBD1. The germline CDR1 and CDR2 sequences are LNHDA and SQIVND (reference sequence). V trimming: 4 bases; J trimming: 7 bases; junction bases outside the gene matches: 5. This CDR3 spans 14 amino acids. In DNA form, the CDR3 reads TGTGCCAGTAGTAGCACAGGGGGCGCGAACACCATATATTTT. This translates into CASSSTGGANTIYF. The variable domain in full, with the rest retrieved from reference TRBV19 and TRBJ1-3, is DGGITQSPKYLFRKEGQNVTLSCEQNLNHDAMYWYRQDPGQGLRLIYYSQIVNDFQKGDIAEGYSVSREKKESFPLTVTSAQKNPTAFYLCASSSTGGANTIYFGEGSWLTVV.

The chain joins TRBV28 to TRBJ1-5, with D possibly being TRBD1 (5 bases). Germline CDR1 and CDR2: MDHEN and SYDVKM. CDR3 size: 14 residues. V lost 6 bases to trimming and J lost 6 bases, with 15 bases between them. The CDR3 reads CASSPPPQAQPQHF. DNA of the CDR3: TGTGCCAGCAGCCCACCTCCACAGGCTCAGCCCCAGCATTTT.

The gene calls are TRBV2 and TRBJ2-1; 8 bases agree with TRBD1. Germline lookup yields CDR1 SNHLY and CDR2 FYNNEI. Trimming removed 2 bases from V and 8 bases from J; junction bases left unmatched: 11. CDR3 length: 16 residues. As DNA, the CDR3 is TGTGCCAGCAGTGAATCTCTAGCCCAGGGACAGGATGAGCAGTTCTTC. It encodes CASSESLAQGQDEQFF.

V usage is TRBV10-3 and J usage is TRBJ2-7; the match to TRBD1 covers 8 bases. Germline V gene data show CDR1 as ENHRY and CDR2 as SYGVKD. The CDR3 is 16 amino acids. After removal of 3 bases from V and 7 bases from J, the junction contained 14 bases not matched to a gene. CDR3 nucleotide sequence: TGTGCCATCAGTGACCTCGGGACAGGCCCCCTAAGGGAGCAGTACTTC. It is translated as CAISDLGTGPLREQYF.